The 29 T cell receptor beta chains below come from one sample, sequenced in a study of vaccination effects on CD4 cells after COVID-19. Antigen-specific CD4+ T cell clonotypes were called by their expansion after viral peptide-pool culture in ViraFEST. Upon completion of around 9 days in culture, CD4+ T cells were isolated. The healthy vaccine recipients, who had no prior SARS-CoV-2 infection, showed negative nucleocapsid antibodies. Their recognized antigens are unknown. Measured with immunoSEQ multiplex PCR; TCRdb has only the in-frame clones, and not every one. The sample includes about 63,000 clones, about 80% of them seen just once. The sequencing here drew on CD4+ T cells from PBMCs cultured with HCoV-OC43 spike peptides, taken before COVID-19 vaccination. Subset defined: HCoV-OC43 spike overlapping peptide pool stimulation. All receptors come from a human donor who received a COVID-19 vaccine.

This clone appeared a single time. This chain uses TRBV29-1 with TRBJ2-1; a weak D match, TRBD2 (6 bases). The CDR3 totals 16 residues. Germline V gives CDR1 SQVTM, CDR2 ANQGSEA. V lost 3 bases to trimming and J lost 8 bases, with 23 bases between them. DNA for the CDR3: TGCAGCGTTGATCCCCTCACGGGCCGCTGGGGGGATGAGCAGTTCTTC. It encodes CSVDPLTGRWGDEQFF.

There are a few counts of this clone. The V gene is TRBV6-5, the J gene TRBJ1-2, with D tentatively TRBD1 (5 bases). Germline CDR1 is MNHEY and CDR2 is SVGAGI. CDR3 size: 13 residues. Trimming took off 6 bases at V and 4 bases at J, with 12 bases between the two ends. The CDR3 protein is CASRRAGTYGYTF. The CDR3 DNA follows: TGTGCCAGCAGGAGAGCCGGGACCTATGGCTACACCTTC.

The V and J genes are TRBV14 and TRBJ2-1, with unresolved D. The V end was cut by 1 base, the J end by 3 bases, with 13 bases between. The CDR3 has 16 amino acids. From germline, CDR1 is SGHDN and CDR2 FVKESK. The CDR3 DNA follows: TGTGCCAGCAGCCAAGGGATGAAGGATCTCTACAATGAGCAGTTCTTC. Translated, it gives CASSQGMKDLYNEQFF.

In its sample, this clone was seen a few times. V and J are TRBV7-9 and TRBJ1-3; D perhaps matches TRBD1 (5 bases). Germline V gene sequence: CDR1 SEHNR, CDR2 FQNEAQ (reference sequence). CDR3 length: 16 residues. V was shortened by 5 bases and J by 0 bases, with 14 bases between the two germline ends. CDR3 amino acids: CASSPDGTSSGNTIYF. The CDR3 nucleotides read TGTGCCAGCAGCCCGGACGGGACGAGCTCTGGAAACACCATATATTTT. Together with reference TRBV7-9 and TRBJ1-3, the CDR3 gives the full variable domain: DTGVSQNPRHKITKRGQNVTFRCDPISEHNRLYWYRQTLGQGPEFLTYFQNEAQLEKSRLLSDRFSAERPKGSFSTLEIQRTEQGDSAMYLCASSPDGTSSGNTIYFGEGSWLTVV.

A word on this clone: Other DNA sequences from this sample encode an identical CDR3 as well. The chain has TRBV9 and TRBJ2-3; D is possibly TRBD1 (6 bases). Germline V gene data show CDR1 as SGDLS and CDR2 as YYNGEE. The CDR3 extends over 15 amino acids. Trimming stripped 1 base from V and 2 bases from J, with 11 bases between. The CDR3 loop is CASSVLDSPTDTQYF. The CDR3 DNA reads as TGTGCCAGCAGCGTACTGGACAGCCCCACAGATACGCAGTATTTT.

This chain connects TRBV11-2 to TRBJ2-3, with D possibly matching TRBD2 (6 bases). The CDR3 extends over 18 amino acids. Germline V CDR1 and CDR2: SGHAT, FQNNGV. Trimming removed 0 bases at V and 5 bases at J, with 21 bases between. CDR3 sequence reads: CASSLDHLGGGWRDTQYF. The DNA of the CDR3 is TGTGCCAGCAGCTTAGATCACCTTGGGGGAGGATGGAGAGATACGCAGTATTTT.

This chain uses TRBV15 with TRBJ2-3; possibly TRBD2 for D (5 bases). V lost 0 bases and J 4 bases, leaving 17 bases between the germline ends. Germline V gene sequence: CDR1 LNHNV, CDR2 YYDKDF (reference sequence). CDR3 length: 17 residues. CDR3 sequence (DNA): TGTGCCACCAGCAGAGATCTCCAGTCCCCGGGGTCAGATACGCAGTATTTT. It encodes CATSRDLQSPGSDTQYF.

The V call is TRBV9, the J call TRBJ2-5; D unresolved. V was clipped by 3 bases and J by 1 base, with 13 bases between them. This CDR3 is 15 amino acids long. CDR1 is SGDLS and CDR2 is YYNGEE in the germline V gene. CDR3 DNA sequence: TGTGCCAGCAGCGCCCGTGAAGGGCTCCAAGAGACCCAGTACTTC. This encodes CASSAREGLQETQYF.

Only one count was recorded for this clone. The rearrangement uses TRBV5-1 and TRBJ1-3; possible D gene TRBD1, 5 bases. Between the trimmed V and J ends, which lost 2 bases and 0 bases, there was a span of 9 bases. CDR1 is SGHRS, CDR2 YFSETQ, per germline. The CDR3 has 15 residues. The CDR3 loop reads CASSFQGSSGNTIYF. The DNA of the CDR3 is TGCGCCAGCAGCTTTCAGGGCAGCTCTGGAAACACCATATATTTT.

V usage is TRBV5-4 and J usage is TRBJ2-2; D is possibly TRBD1 or TRBD2 (6 bases each). CDR1 SGHNT and CDR2 YYREEE come from the germline V gene (reference sequence). With 0 bases removed from V and 7 bases from J, the gap between germline ends came to 13 bases. The CDR3 contains 15 residues. This chain's CDR3 is CASSLVGARDGELFF. The CDR3 DNA follows: TGTGCCAGCAGCTTGGTGGGGGCGCGGGACGGGGAGCTGTTTTTT.

This chain connects TRBV19 to TRBJ2-6; 12 bases match TRBD2. J lost 0 bases, V lost 7 bases, and 7 bases had no gene match. The CDR3 has 18 amino acids. Germline CDR1 reads LNHDA; CDR2 reads SQIVND (reference sequence). CDR3 nucleotides: TGTGCCAGTACCGCTAGCGGGGGGGCCGTCTCTGGGGCCAACGTCCTGACTTTC. This gives the protein CASTASGGAVSGANVLTF.

The genes are TRBV24-1 and TRBJ2-3, with TRBD1 matching 9 bases. Germline assignment: CDR1 KGHDR and CDR2 SFDVKD. The length of the CDR3 is 15 residues. V gave up 5 bases and J gave up 2 bases; unmatched junction bases: 4. The CDR3 coding sequence is TGTGCCACCAGTGCACAGGGGGCACTCACAGATACGCAGTATTTT. This encodes CATSAQGALTDTQYF.

The chain couples TRBV7-9 to TRBJ2-6, with D possibly TRBD1 on 6 matching bases. V was trimmed by 5 bases and J by 0 bases, leaving 20 bases between them. Germline-derived CDR1 and CDR2 are SEHNR and FQNEAQ (reference sequence). The CDR3 spans 19 residues. The CDR3 loop is CASSPSRGQISSGANVLTF. The DNA for the CDR3 is TGTGCCAGCAGCCCATCCCGAGGACAGATAAGCTCTGGGGCCAACGTCCTGACTTTC.

The rearrangement uses TRBV5-1 and TRBJ2-3, with 11 nucleotides matching TRBD1. V shed 3 bases and J 0 bases; nucleotides not matched to a gene: 18. The germline V gene has CDR1 SGHRS and CDR2 YFSETQ. The CDR3 loop spans 21 amino acids. CDR3 nucleotide sequence: TGCGCCAGCAGCTCTTACCCTTTCCCGGGACAGGGGGTAGGTAGCACAGATACGCAGTATTTT. Amino acids: CASSSYPFPGQGVGSTDTQYF.

The chain links TRBV21-1 to TRBJ2-3. TRBV21-1 is reported as a pseudogene. The CDR3 consists of 12 residues. The DNA for the CDR3 is TGTGCCAGCAGCAAAGCCGAAGATACGCAGTATTTT. Encoded protein: CASSKAEDTQYF.

The sample holds a few counts of this clone. The rearrangement links TRBV21-1 to TRBJ1-1. TRBV21-1 is recorded as a pseudogene. This CDR3 spans 13 amino acids. Here the CDR3 reads CASRGVRGTEAFF. CDR3 nucleotides: TGTGCCAGCAGGGGGGTGAGGGGCACTGAAGCTTTCTTT.

The rearrangement uses TRBV18 and TRBJ1-1, with 9 positions matching TRBD1. This CDR3 is built from 15 residues. The germline V gene has CDR1 KGHSH and CDR2 LQKENI. Trimming removed 4 bases from V and 6 bases from J; junction bases left unmatched: 9. CDR3 coding DNA: TGTGCCAGCTCACAATCATCGGGACAGGGACCTGAAGCTTTCTTT. Its protein product is CASSQSSGQGPEAFF. Full variable domain (missing parts from reference TRBV18 and TRBJ1-1): NAGVMQNPRHLVRRRGQEARLRCSPMKGHSHVYWYRQLPEEGLKFMVYLQKENIIDESGMPKERFSAEFPKEGPSILRIQQVVRGDSAAYFCASSQSSGQGPEAFFGQGTRLTVV.

The V and J genes are TRBV19 and TRBJ1-2; 10 positions match TRBD1. V was clipped by 2 bases and J by 6 bases; unmatched bases: 3. CDR1 and CDR2 from the germline V gene are LNHDA and SQIVND (reference sequence). The CDR3 runs 14 residues. This CDR3 is CASSIRDRGNGYTF. The CDR3 region has the DNA TGTGCCAGTAGTATACGGGACAGGGGAAATGGCTACACCTTC.

The chain has TRBV30 and TRBJ1-5; 7 positions match TRBD1. The CDR3 runs 16 residues. Per the germline V gene, CDR1 is GTSNPN and CDR2 is SVGIG (reference sequence). Trimming took 0 bases from V and 3 from J; bases not matched to a gene: 8. The CDR3 nucleotides are TGTGCCTGGAGTGTACTTAGAGGGGGCAACAATCAGCCCCAGCATTTT. As protein: CAWSVLRGGNNQPQHF.

V is TRBV24-1 and J is TRBJ2-1, with TRBD1 identical over 11 bases. V dropped 0 bases and J dropped 9; count of bases not matched to a gene: 6. The CDR3 covers 16 residues. Germline loops: CDR1 KGHDR, CDR2 SFDVKD. The CDR3 sequence is CATSDLFRDRGSEQFF. The DNA for the CDR3 is TGTGCCACCAGTGATTTGTTCCGGGACAGGGGGTCTGAGCAGTTCTTC.

V and J are TRBV4-1 and TRBJ2-3; TRBD2 matches 9 bases. Unmatched junction bases numbered 4, after V lost 1 base and J lost 5 bases. The CDR3 covers 15 residues. Per germline, CDR1 MGHRA and CDR2 YSYEKL. CDR3 DNA: TGCGCCAGCAGCCAAGCGAGCGGGGGGTTAGATACGCAGTATTTT. Translated, it gives CASSQASGGLDTQYF.

The CDR3 is CASSSTSGYTGELFF. The CDR3 DNA reads TGCGCCAGCAGCTCGACTAGCGGATACACCGGGGAGCTGTTTTTT. The gene calls are TRBV5-1 and TRBJ2-2; TRBD2 agrees at 9 bases. The CDR3 has 15 amino acids. Losses at the gene ends were 3 bases for V and 3 bases for J; bases not matched to a gene: 3. Per germline, CDR1 SGHRS and CDR2 YFSETQ.

The chain couples TRBV7-3 to TRBJ2-2; TRBD1 aligns across 8 bases. The CDR3 is 15 residues long. Germline CDR1 SGHTA, CDR2 FQGTGA. After removal of 4 bases from V and 1 base from J, the junction contained 2 bases not matched to a gene. The CDR3 coding sequence is TGTGCCAGCAGCTCCGGGACAGGGAACACCGGGGAGCTGTTTTTT. This sequence encodes CASSSGTGNTGELFF.

This clone came up once. The chain joins TRBV6-5 to TRBJ1-1, with TRBD1 identical over 7 bases. The CDR3 loop spans 14 amino acids. V dropped 6 bases and J dropped 1; count of bases not matched to a gene: 5. Germline V lookup: CDR1 MNHEY, CDR2 SVGAGI. The CDR3 sequence is CASRVRGENTEAFF. In DNA form, the CDR3 reads TGTGCCAGCAGGGTCAGGGGGGAGAACACTGAAGCTTTCTTT.

The V gene is TRBV19, the J gene TRBJ1-5; possible D gene TRBD1, 6 bases. Germline V lookup: CDR1 LNHDA, CDR2 SQIVND (reference sequence). V gave up 6 bases and J gave up 1 base, with 13 bases separating them. This CDR3 has 15 amino acids. The CDR3 coding sequence is TGTGCCAGTAGGGATATAGGGGGGAGCAATCAGCCCCAGCATTTT. This codes for CASRDIGGSNQPQHF. Using reference TRBV19 and TRBJ1-5 for the parts outside the CDR3, the full variable domain is DGGITQSPKYLFRKEGQNVTLSCEQNLNHDAMYWYRQDPGQGLRLIYYSQIVNDFQKGDIAEGYSVSREKKESFPLTVTSAQKNPTAFYLCASRDIGGSNQPQHFGDGTRLSIL.

The J gene is TRBJ1-1, the V gene TRBV3-1 (or the pseudogene TRBV3-2); a possible D gene is TRBD1 (5 bases). Trimming left V 1 base short and J 8 bases short, with 20 bases between. The CDR3 sequence is 16 residues long. Per germline, CDR1 LGHDT and CDR2 YNNKEL (reference sequence). The CDR3: CASSQGGQGESAEAFF. The CDR3 coding sequence is TGTGCCAGCAGCCAAGGAGGGCAGGGCGAATCTGCCGAAGCTTTCTTT.

The V call is TRBV5-5, the J call TRBJ1-1; the D gene is possibly TRBD1 (5 bases). CDR1 is SGHKS and CDR2 is YYEKEE in the germline V gene (reference sequence). The CDR3 length is 15 residues. Trimming removed 1 base from V and 12 bases from J, with 22 bases in between. CDR3 DNA sequence: TGTGCCAGCAGCTTGAGGGACGTGGGGGAGAGGGGAACTTTCTTT. It encodes CASSLRDVGERGTFF.

The chain carries TRBV5-4 and TRBJ1-2; tentative D call: TRBD1 (5 bases). CDR3 length: 16 amino acids. CDR1 is SGHNT, CDR2 YYREEE, per germline (reference sequence). The ends were cut back, 4 bases at V and 4 bases at J, with 20 bases in the middle. The chain's CDR3 is CASSPPGTRSSYGYTF. DNA for the CDR3: TGTGCCAGCAGCCCTCCAGGGACGCGAAGCTCCTATGGCTACACCTTC.

There are a few counts of this clone. This chain uses TRBV6-5 with TRBJ2-1; 10 positions match TRBD1. The CDR3 sequence is 14 residues long. The germline V gene has CDR1 MNHEY and CDR2 SVGAGI. V dropped 5 bases and J dropped 7; count of bases not matched to a gene: 5. CDR3 bases: TGTGCCAGCAGTCCCCGGACAGGGGGAAATGAGCAGTTCTTC. Translated: CASSPRTGGNEQFF.